This entry describes one TCR beta chain. What it binds is not known. The data were taken from a study of T cells in localized non-small cell lung cancer. Overall study findings and caveats: The study detected a median approximately 50 of the top 100 tumor clones in adjacent lung. The greatest T cell clonality was found in uninvolved adjacent lung (higher than in tumor).

Sequencing was performed with immunoSEQ multiplex PCR; in TCRdb, only in-frame clones are kept and a portion is missing. The sample records tens of thousands of clones, around 90% being singletons. The source was peripheral blood, collected before any cancer treatment. The receptor was derived from a female donor aged 60 or older with stage I lung adenocarcinoma.

This CDR3 reads CASSQESPTRGYTF. CDR3 bases: TGCGCCAGCAGCCAAGAGTCCCCCACCCGGGGCTACACCTTC. This sequence joins TRBV4-1 and TRBJ1-2, with D hard to call. V was pared by 0 bases and J by 8 bases, with 13 bases between. This CDR3 contains 14 residues. Per germline, CDR1 MGHRA and CDR2 YSYEKL.